This T cell receptor (beta chain) appears in the sequencing data of a study of beta chain features in type 1 diabetes. CDR1 PRHDT and CDR2 FYEKMQ come from the germline V gene (reference sequence). The CDR3 sequence is 16 residues long. J lost 0 bases, V lost 6 bases, and 9 bases had no gene match. Of the isolated RNA, all was reverse transcribed, and so the sequenced material was expressed TCRB transcripts. The data were produced by immunoSEQ multiplex PCR, yet TCRdb's version contains in-frame clones alone and is incomplete. This sample yields around 430,000 clones, of which 30% are seen a single time; around 0.065% belongs to the top ten.

The TCR originated in a man aged 18 to 29 in good health. The rearrangement uses TRBV13 and TRBJ1-2; 8 bases are a match to TRBD1. Material for sequencing was naive CD4+ T cells from blood. CDR3 amino acids: CASSPDRDLTNYGYTF. DNA for the CDR3: TGTGCCAGCAGTCCGGACAGGGATCTCACTAACTATGGCTACACCTTC.